This entry describes one T cell receptor beta chain. This specimen belongs to a study of cytomegalovirus exposure and HLA in healthy donors. The CDR3 length is 13 residues. CDR1 is LNHDA, CDR2 SQIVND, per germline (reference sequence). The V end was cut by 7 bases, the J end by 8 bases, with 17 bases between. This cohort consisted of healthy bone marrow donors. This PCR relied on a set of 60 Vbeta primers and 13 Jbeta primers. The protocol was immunoSEQ multiplex PCR, while the TCRdb copy is restricted to in-frame clones and leaves out a portion. The data show about 130,000 clones, with 55% to 75% seen just once and approximately 2.9% held by the top ten.

The clonotype was recovered from a human donor in good health. The chain uses TRBV19 and TRBJ1-2; no firm D call. Material for sequencing was PBMCs. CDR3 sequence (DNA): TGTGCCAGTAAAAAGCGGGAGCTGGGAGGCTACACCTTC. Its translation is CASKKRELGGYTF.